These 17 T cell receptor beta chains originate from one sample sequenced in a study of T-cell memory formation after mild COVID-19. TCRdb reprocessed the 5' RACE reads via MiXCR and lists one record per CDR3 protein. Found here are hundreds of thousands of distinct CDR3 sequences, approximately 15% of them singletons; the top ten hold 20% to 25%. The sample was PBMCs or a T cell subset sorted from them (not recorded which). The receptors derive from a man aged 18 to 29 who had mild COVID-19 (a few samples of this study predate the infection). Cell type and time point are not known.

In its sample, this clonotype was seen a few times. This chain uses TRBV10-3 with TRBJ2-3; 7 nucleotides match TRBD2. Germline CDR1 and CDR2: ENHRY and SYGVKD. CDR3 length equals 14 residues. Trimming at V came to 6 bases and at J to 4 bases, leaving 7 bases not matched to a gene. The CDR3 here is CAISPGGGSDTQYF. The CDR3 DNA is TGTGCCATCAGCCCAGGCGGGGGATCAGATACGCAGTATTTT.

CDR3 amino acids: CASSTDSYEQYF. CDR3 DNA: TGCGCCAGCAGCACGGACAGCTACGAGCAGTACTTC. The V call is TRBV5-1, the J call TRBJ2-7; TRBD1 might be the D (6 bases). The CDR3 loop spans 12 amino acids. CDR1 is SGHRS, CDR2 YFSETQ, per germline. With 4 bases removed from V and 3 bases from J, the gap between germline ends came to 8 bases.

The genes are TRBV10-3 and TRBJ2-2; 7 bases fit TRBD2. Germline lookup yields CDR1 ENHRY and CDR2 SYGVKD. The ends lost 10 bases at V and 4 bases at J; junction bases unmatched: 18. The CDR3 sequence is 17 residues long. The CDR3 spells CATTNAYGRGSTGELFF. The CDR3 bases are TGTGCCACCACAAACGCATACGGGCGCGGGAGCACCGGGGAGCTGTTTTTT.

The chain joins TRBV6-2 or TRBV6-3 to TRBJ2-3; unclear D gene. V was shortened by 7 bases and J by 2 bases, with 7 bases between the two germline ends. The germline CDR1 and CDR2 sequences are MNHEY and SVGEGT. CDR3 length: 12 amino acids. CDR3 in DNA: TGTGCCAGCACACACACCACAGATACGCAGTATTTT. As protein: CASTHTTDTQYF.

This clonotype was seen a few times. V gene TRBV4-1 combines with J gene TRBJ2-7, with TRBD1 as a possible D gene (6 bases). Germline V gene sequence: CDR1 MGHRA, CDR2 YSYEKL. The CDR3 is 15 residues long. Trimming took off 3 bases at V and 3 bases at J, with 15 bases between the two ends. The CDR3 DNA reads as TGCGCCAGCAGCCACGCCCCAGGGGCAGTCTACGAGCAGTACGTC. Amino acids: CASSHAPGAVYEQYV.

The J gene is TRBJ2-3, the V gene TRBV27; D is perhaps TRBD2 (6 bases). There are 14 residues in the CDR3. V was clipped by 5 bases and J by 7 bases, with 16 bases between them. In germline, CDR1 is MNHEY, CDR2 SMNVEV (reference sequence). The CDR3 DNA sequence: TGTGCCAGCAGTGACCGACTTAGCGGTTATACGCAGTATTTT. Its translation is CASSDRLSGYTQYF.

This clonotype was found a few times. CDR3 loop: CASSSTRRTSGGAFSSSYNEQFF. The CDR3 DNA sequence: TGTGCCAGCAGCTCTACCCGCAGGACTAGCGGGGGGGCATTCTCCAGCTCCTACAATGAGCAGTTCTTC. The chain recombines TRBV5-6 with TRBJ2-1; 15 bases agree with TRBD2. Losses at the gene ends were 3 bases for V and 0 bases for J; bases not matched to a gene: 19. CDR1 is SGHDT and CDR2 is YYEEEE in the germline V gene. This CDR3 has 23 amino acids.

This rearrangement joins TRBV12-3 or TRBV12-4 to TRBJ1-1; perhaps TRBD1 as D (5 bases). V gave up 7 bases and J gave up 7 bases, with 10 bases separating them. The CDR3 totals 11 residues. CDR3 nucleotides: TGTGCCAGCAACTCGCAGGGTGAAGCTTTCTTT. Protein sequence: CASNSQGEAFF.

This clonotype appeared a few times. The chain carries TRBV27 and TRBJ1-1; TRBD1 is a possible D gene (5 bases). V lost 3 bases, J lost 7 bases, and 12 bases lay in between. The CDR3 loop spans 13 amino acids. Germline CDR1 and CDR2: MNHEY and SMNVEV (reference sequence). DNA of the CDR3: TGTGCCAGCAGTTTGAAGGTTAGGGGTGAAGCTTTCTTT. The encoded protein is CASSLKVRGEAFF.

This clonotype was observed a handful of times. CDR3 region: CASSWGLNNEQFF. The CDR3 region has the DNA TGTGCCAGCAGTTGGGGGCTGAACAATGAGCAGTTCTTC. The chain has TRBV6-5 and TRBJ2-1, with D tentatively TRBD1 (6 bases). Germline CDR1 reads MNHEY; CDR2 reads SVGAGI. The CDR3 has 13 residues. Trimming left V 4 bases short and J 5 bases short, with 9 bases between.

The J gene is TRBJ2-5, the V gene TRBV30; the D gene is possibly TRBD2 (6 bases). The CDR3 has 13 residues. Trimming stripped 5 bases from V and 7 bases from J, with 17 bases between. Germline V gene lookup returns CDR1 GTSNPN and CDR2 SVGIG (reference sequence). CDR3 nucleotides: TGTGCCTGGGGGGACTCCCACCCGGGGACCCAGTACTTC. Translated, it gives CAWGDSHPGTQYF.

This clonotype was counted at least ten times. CDR3 nucleotide sequence: TGCGCCAGCAGCCAAGTTGACGGTACAGATACGCAGTATTTT. Translating it yields CASSQVDGTDTQYF. This rearrangement joins TRBV4-1 to TRBJ2-3; D not certain. This CDR3 is 14 amino acids long. V lost 1 base to trimming and J lost 3 bases, with 8 bases between them. Germline V gene lookup returns CDR1 MGHRA and CDR2 YSYEKL.

This chain uses TRBV27 with TRBJ2-2; D unresolved. Germline V CDR1 and CDR2: MNHEY, SMNVEV (reference sequence). This CDR3 contains 13 residues. Deletions cut 3 bases from V and 9 bases from J, with 11 bases between. CDR3: CASSFSQPWELFF. The CDR3 DNA follows: TGTGCCAGCAGTTTCAGCCAACCCTGGGAGCTGTTTTTT.

This clonotype was seen at least ten times. The chain combines TRBV6-5 with TRBJ2-7; D is unresolved. CDR1 is MNHEY, CDR2 SVGAGI, per germline. V lost 6 bases, J lost 0 bases, and 15 bases lay in between. The length of the CDR3 is 15 residues. The DNA of the CDR3 is TGTGCCAGCAGACGGACGCTGGTCGGCTCCTACGAGCAGTACTTC. Its translation is CASRRTLVGSYEQYF.

This clonotype was seen a handful of times. V and J are TRBV3-1 and TRBJ2-7, with a weak D call TRBD2 (5 bases). The CDR3 runs to 17 residues. Germline-derived CDR1 and CDR2 are LGHDT and YNNKEL (reference sequence). V was cut by 0 bases and J by 0 bases, with 15 bases left in between. CDR3 in amino acids: CASSQDWERTASYEQYV. CDR3 DNA: TGTGCCAGCAGCCAAGATTGGGAGCGGACTGCCTCCTACGAGCAGTACGTC.

The V and J genes are TRBV7-6 and TRBJ2-5; D is possibly TRBD2 (7 bases). V was cut by 2 bases and J by 3 bases, with 16 bases left in between. The CDR3 is 16 amino acids. Germline V gene lookup returns CDR1 SGHVS and CDR2 FNYEAQ. CDR3 in amino acids: CASSLTSRGGEETQYF. CDR3 coding DNA: TGTGCCAGCAGCTTAACCAGCAGGGGAGGGGAAGAGACCCAGTACTTC.

A few counts support this clonotype. CDR3 residues: CASSYRQGAGSPQHF. The CDR3 DNA follows: TGTGCCAGCAGTTACAGACAGGGGGCCGGTTCGCCCCAGCATTTT. The chain has TRBV6-5 and TRBJ1-5; TRBD1 matches at 10 bases. The V segment lost 2 bases and the J segment 9 bases; nucleotides outside the gene matches: 7. Germline V gene lookup returns CDR1 MNHEY and CDR2 SVGAGI. The CDR3 covers 15 residues.